These T cell receptor beta chains were read from a single sample in a study of CD8 T cells in ankylosing spondylitis. TCRdb used MiXCR to reprocess the 5' RACE reads, holding one entry per CDR3 protein. In the table there are 500,000 to 650,000 distinct CDR3 sequences, approximately 5.3% of which are singletons. The sequenced sample was blood, either unsorted or a sorted T cell fraction (not recorded which). The source is a male donor with ankylosing spondylitis. Both conserved end residues are part of each CDR3. A D gene is named only where the DNA matches it firmly. The size field is filled for only some rows; it gives once, few, many or a size class.

V,J,D,size,CDR3,DNA
TRBV6-1,TRBJ2-7,TRBD1,many,CASGLEPQTGNKYF,TGTGCCAGCGGCTTAGAACCCCAGACAGGGAACAAGTACTTC
TRBV6-2/TRBV6-3,TRBJ2-7,.,many,CASSHRRTTYEQYF,TGTGCCAGCAGTCACCGACGGACAACCTACGAGCAGTACTTC
TRBV4-3,TRBJ1-3,.,many,CASSQESLESGNTIYF,TGCGCCAGCAGCCAAGAATCGCTGGAGAGTGGAAACACCATATATTTT
TRBV13,TRBJ2-7,TRBD1,few,CASSTPGQGSYEQYF,TGTGCCAGCAGTACTCCGGGACAGGGCTCCTACGAGCAGTACTTC
TRBV20-1,TRBJ1-6,.,many,CSASPRQYSYNSPLHF,TGCAGTGCTAGCCCCCGACAGTACTCCTATAATTCACCCCTCCACTTT
TRBV7-7,TRBJ2-5,TRBD2,.,CASGSGETQYF,TGTGCTAGCGGGTCTGGGGAGACCCAGTACTTC
TRBV4-1,TRBJ2-6,TRBD2,many,CATALAGGSGANVLTF,TGCGCCACTGCACTAGCGGGGGGCTCTGGGGCCAACGTCCTGACTTTC
TRBV7-9,TRBJ2-7,.,many,CASSLWASSYEQYF,TGTGCCAGCAGCTTATGGGCCAGTTCCTACGAGCAGTACTTC
TRBV3-1,TRBJ2-3,TRBD2,few,CASSRSLAGLTDTQYF,TGTGCCAGCAGCCGGAGCTTAGCGGGACTCACAGATACGCAGTATTTT
TRBV5-1,TRBJ2-3,TRBD2,many,CASSISGRGADTQYF,TGCGCCAGCAGCATTAGCGGGAGAGGGGCAGATACGCAGTATTTT
TRBV5-1,TRBJ1-1,.,.,CASRPKGDTEAFF,TGCGCCAGCCGTCCCAAGGGGGACACTGAAGCTTTCTTT
TRBV15,TRBJ1-1,.,many,CATSRRLVRGTEAFF,TGTGCCACCAGCAGAAGACTGGTCCGCGGCACTGAAGCTTTCTTT